This T cell receptor beta chain was observed in a study of blood T cell repertoires in COVID-19. Sequencing was performed with immunoSEQ multiplex PCR; in TCRdb, only in-frame clones are kept and a portion is missing. The sample includes some 700,000 clones, approximately 90% of them seen just once. Germline V lookup: CDR1 SGHAT, CDR2 FQNNGV. J gave up 3 bases and V 3 bases, and 6 bases lay outside the gene matches. The CDR3 contains 15 residues. The clonotype originates from a woman younger than 35 with acute or convalescent COVID-19. Input material: peripheral blood. The chain recombines TRBV11-2 with TRBJ2-7; TRBD1 agrees at 9 bases. CDR3: CASSLAQGAHYEQYF. The CDR3 nucleotides read TGTGCCAGCAGCTTGGCACAGGGGGCCCACTACGAGCAGTACTTC. The entire variable domain, with the rest obtained from reference TRBV11-2 and TRBJ2-7, is as follows: EAGVAQSPRYKIIEKRQSVAFWCNPISGHATLYWYQQILGQGPKLLIQFQNNGVVDDSQLPKDRFSAERLKGVDSTLKIQPAKLEDSAVYLCASSLAQGAHYEQYFGPGTRLTVT.